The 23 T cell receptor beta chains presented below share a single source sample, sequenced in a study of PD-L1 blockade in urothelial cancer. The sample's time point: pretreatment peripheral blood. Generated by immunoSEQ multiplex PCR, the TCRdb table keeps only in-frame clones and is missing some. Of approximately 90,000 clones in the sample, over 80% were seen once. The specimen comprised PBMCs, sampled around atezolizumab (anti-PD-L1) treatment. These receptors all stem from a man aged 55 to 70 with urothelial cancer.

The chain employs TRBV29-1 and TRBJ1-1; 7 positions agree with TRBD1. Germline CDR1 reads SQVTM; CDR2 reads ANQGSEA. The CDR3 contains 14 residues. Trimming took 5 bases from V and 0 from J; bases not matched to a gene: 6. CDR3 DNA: TGCAGCGTTCGCCCCGGGACAGTGAACACTGAAGCTTTCTTT. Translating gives CSVRPGTVNTEAFF. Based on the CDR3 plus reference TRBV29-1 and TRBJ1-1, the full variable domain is SAVISQKPSRDICQRGTSLTIQCQVDSQVTMMFWYRQQPGQSLTLIATANQGSEATYESGFVIDKFPISRPNLTFSTLTVSNMSPEDSSIYLCSVRPGTVNTEAFFGQGTRLTVV.

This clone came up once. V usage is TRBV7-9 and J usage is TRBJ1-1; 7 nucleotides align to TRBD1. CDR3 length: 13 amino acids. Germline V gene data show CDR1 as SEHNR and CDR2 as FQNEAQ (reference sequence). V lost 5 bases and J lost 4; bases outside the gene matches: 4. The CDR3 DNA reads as TGTGCCAGCAGCGGAGACAGGGTCACTGAAGCTTTCTTT. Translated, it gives CASSGDRVTEAFF. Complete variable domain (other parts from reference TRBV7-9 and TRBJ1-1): DTGVSQNPRHKITKRGQNVTFRCDPISEHNRLYWYRQTLGQGPEFLTYFQNEAQLEKSRLLSDRFSAERPKGSFSTLEIQRTEQGDSAMYLCASSGDRVTEAFFGQGTRLTVV.

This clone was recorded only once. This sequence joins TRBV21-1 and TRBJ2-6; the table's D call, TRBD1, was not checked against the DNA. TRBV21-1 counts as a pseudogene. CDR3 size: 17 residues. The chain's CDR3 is CASSKGFRGSGANVLTF. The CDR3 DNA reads TGTGCCAGCAGCAAAGGATTCAGGGGCTCTGGGGCCAACGTCCTGACTTTC.

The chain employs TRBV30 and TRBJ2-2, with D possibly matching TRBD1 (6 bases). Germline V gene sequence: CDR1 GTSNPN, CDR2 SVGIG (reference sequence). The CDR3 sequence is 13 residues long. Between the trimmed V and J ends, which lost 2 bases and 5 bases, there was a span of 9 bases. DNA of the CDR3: TGTGCCTGGAGTACACAGGGTACCGGGGAGCTGTTTTTT. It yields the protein CAWSTQGTGELFF.

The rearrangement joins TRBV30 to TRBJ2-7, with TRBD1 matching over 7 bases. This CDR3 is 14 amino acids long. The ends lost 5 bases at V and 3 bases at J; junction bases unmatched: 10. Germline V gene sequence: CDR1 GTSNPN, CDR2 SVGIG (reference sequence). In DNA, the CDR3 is TGTGCCTGGGGGGGAAAGACAGGGTTCTACGAGCAGTACTTC. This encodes CAWGGKTGFYEQYF.

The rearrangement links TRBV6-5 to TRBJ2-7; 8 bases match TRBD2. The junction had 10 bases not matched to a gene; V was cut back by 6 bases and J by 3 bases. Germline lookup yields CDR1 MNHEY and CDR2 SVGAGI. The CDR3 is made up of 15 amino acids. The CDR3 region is CASRSLAGRHYEQYF. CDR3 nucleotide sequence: TGTGCCAGCAGGTCGCTAGCGGGCCGTCACTACGAGCAGTACTTC.

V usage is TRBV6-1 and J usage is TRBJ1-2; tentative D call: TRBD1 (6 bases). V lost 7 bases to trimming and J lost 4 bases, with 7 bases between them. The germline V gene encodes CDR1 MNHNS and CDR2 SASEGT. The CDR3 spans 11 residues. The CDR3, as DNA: TGTGCCAGCAACAGGGCCTATGGCTACACCTTC. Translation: CASNRAYGYTF.

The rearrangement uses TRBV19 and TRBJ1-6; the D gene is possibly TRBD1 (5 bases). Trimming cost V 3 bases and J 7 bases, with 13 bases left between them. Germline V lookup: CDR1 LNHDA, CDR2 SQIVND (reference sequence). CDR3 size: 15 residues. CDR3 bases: TGTGCCAGTAGTATTAGTGGACACTCGAATTCACCCCTCCACTTT. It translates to CASSISGHSNSPLHF.

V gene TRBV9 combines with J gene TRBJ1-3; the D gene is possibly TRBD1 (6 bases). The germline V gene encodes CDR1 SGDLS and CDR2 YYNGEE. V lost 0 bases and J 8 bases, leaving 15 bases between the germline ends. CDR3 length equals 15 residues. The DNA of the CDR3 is TGTGCCAGCAGCGTAGGTAGGACAGTTGGGGACACCATATATTTT. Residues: CASSVGRTVGDTIYF.

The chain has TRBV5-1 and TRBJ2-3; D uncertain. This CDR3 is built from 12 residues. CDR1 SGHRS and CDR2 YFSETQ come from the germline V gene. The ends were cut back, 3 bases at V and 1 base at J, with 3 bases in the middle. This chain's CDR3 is CASSSGTDTQYF. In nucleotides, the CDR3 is TGCGCCAGCAGCTCAGGCACAGATACGCAGTATTTT.

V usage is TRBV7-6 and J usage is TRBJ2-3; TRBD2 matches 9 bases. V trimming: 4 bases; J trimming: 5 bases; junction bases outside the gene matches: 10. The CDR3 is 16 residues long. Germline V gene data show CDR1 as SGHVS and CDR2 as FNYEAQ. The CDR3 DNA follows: TGTGCCAGCAGCTCCATAGCGGGAGCACCTATAGATACGCAGTATTTT. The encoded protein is CASSSIAGAPIDTQYF.

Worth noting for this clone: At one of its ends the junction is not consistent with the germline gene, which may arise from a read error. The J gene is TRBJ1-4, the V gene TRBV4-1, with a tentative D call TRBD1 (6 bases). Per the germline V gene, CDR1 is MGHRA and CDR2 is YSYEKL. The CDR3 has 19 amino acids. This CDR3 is CASSQDFGISGQTNERLFF. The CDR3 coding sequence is TGCGCCAGCAGCCAAGATTTCGGGATTTCGGGACAAACTAATGAAAGACTGTTTTTT.

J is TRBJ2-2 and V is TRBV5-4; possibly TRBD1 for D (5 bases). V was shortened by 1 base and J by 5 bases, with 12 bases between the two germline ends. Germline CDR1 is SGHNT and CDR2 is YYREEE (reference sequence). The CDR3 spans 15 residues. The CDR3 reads CASSLLGPGTGELFF. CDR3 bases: TGTGCCAGCAGCTTGCTGGGGCCCGGGACCGGGGAGCTGTTTTTT.

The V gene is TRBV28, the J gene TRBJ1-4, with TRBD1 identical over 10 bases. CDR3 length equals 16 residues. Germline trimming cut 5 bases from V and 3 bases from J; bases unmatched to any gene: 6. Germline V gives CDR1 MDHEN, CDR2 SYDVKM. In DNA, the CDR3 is TGTGCCAGCAGTCCCGGGACAGGGGTTGCTAATGAAAAACTGTTTTTT. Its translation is CASSPGTGVANEKLFF.

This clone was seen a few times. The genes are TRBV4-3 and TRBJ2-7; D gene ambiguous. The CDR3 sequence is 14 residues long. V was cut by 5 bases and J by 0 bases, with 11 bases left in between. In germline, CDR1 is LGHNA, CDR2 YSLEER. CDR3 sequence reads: CASSRISDSYEQYF. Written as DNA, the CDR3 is TGCGCCAGCAGCAGAATCAGCGACTCCTACGAGCAGTACTTC.

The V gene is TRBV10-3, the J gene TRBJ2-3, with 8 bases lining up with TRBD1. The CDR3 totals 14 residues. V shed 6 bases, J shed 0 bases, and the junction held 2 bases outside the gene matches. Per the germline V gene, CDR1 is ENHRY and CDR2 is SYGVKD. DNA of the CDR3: TGTGCCATCAGCCGGGACAGGAGCACAGATACGCAGTATTTT. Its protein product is CAISRDRSTDTQYF.

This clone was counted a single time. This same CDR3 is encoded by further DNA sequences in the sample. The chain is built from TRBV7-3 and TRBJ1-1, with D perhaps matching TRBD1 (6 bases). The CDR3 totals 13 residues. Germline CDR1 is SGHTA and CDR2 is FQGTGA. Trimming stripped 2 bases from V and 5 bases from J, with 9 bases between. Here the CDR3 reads CASSLQGNTEAFF. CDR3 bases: TGTGCCAGCAGCTTACAGGGGAATACTGAAGCTTTCTTT.

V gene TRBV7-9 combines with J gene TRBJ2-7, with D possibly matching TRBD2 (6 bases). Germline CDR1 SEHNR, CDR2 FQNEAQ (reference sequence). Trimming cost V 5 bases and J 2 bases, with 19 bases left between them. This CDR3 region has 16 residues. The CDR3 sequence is CASSLPTTGLTYEQYF. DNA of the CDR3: TGTGCCAGCAGCCTACCGACCACCGGACTAACCTACGAGCAGTACTTC.

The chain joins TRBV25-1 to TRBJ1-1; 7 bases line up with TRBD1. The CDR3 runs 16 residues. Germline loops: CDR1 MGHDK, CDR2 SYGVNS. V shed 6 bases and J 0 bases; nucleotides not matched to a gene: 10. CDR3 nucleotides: TGTGCCAGCAGACCGGGACAGATTCTAATGAACACTGAAGCTTTCTTT. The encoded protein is CASRPGQILMNTEAFF.

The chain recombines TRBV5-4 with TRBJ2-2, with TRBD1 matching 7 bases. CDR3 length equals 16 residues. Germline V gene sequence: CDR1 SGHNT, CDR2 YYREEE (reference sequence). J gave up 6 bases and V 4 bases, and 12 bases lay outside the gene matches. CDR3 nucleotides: TGTGCCAGCAGCAGTGACAGGGCCAGCTCTTCCGGGGAGCTGTTTTTT. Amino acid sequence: CASSSDRASSSGELFF.

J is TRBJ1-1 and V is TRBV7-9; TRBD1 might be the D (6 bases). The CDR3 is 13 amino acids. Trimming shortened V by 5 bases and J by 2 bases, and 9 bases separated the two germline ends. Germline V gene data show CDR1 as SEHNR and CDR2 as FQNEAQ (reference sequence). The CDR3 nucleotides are TGTGCCAGCAGCAGACAGGAAAACACTGAAGCTTTCTTT. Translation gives CASSRQENTEAFF.

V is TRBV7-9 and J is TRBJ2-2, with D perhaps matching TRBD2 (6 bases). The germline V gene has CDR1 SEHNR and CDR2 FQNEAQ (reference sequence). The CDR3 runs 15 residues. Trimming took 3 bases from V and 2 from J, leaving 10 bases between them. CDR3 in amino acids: CASSFAGFNTGELFF. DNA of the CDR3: TGTGCCAGCAGCTTTGCGGGATTTAACACCGGGGAGCTGTTTTTT.

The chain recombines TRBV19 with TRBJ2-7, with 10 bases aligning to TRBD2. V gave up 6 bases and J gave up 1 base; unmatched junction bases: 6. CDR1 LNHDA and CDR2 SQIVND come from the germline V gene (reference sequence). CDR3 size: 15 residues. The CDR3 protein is CASSTLAGASYEQYF. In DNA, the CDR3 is TGTGCCAGTAGCACCCTAGCGGGAGCTTCCTACGAGCAGTACTTC.